The 30 T cell receptor beta chains listed next were all sequenced from one sample in a study of T-cell memory formation after mild COVID-19. One entry per CDR3 protein, called by TCRdb with MiXCR from the 5' RACE reads. The data show some 160,000 distinct CDR3 sequences, 10% to 15% seen once. Material for sequencing was PBMCs or a T cell subset sorted from them (not recorded which). The source of these receptors is a man aged 18 to 30 who had mild COVID-19 (a few samples of this study predate the infection). Cell type and time point are not known.

This clonotype was picked up a small number of times. The chain employs TRBV6-5 and TRBJ1-2, with D possibly being TRBD1 (6 bases). The CDR3 spans 15 residues. The germline V gene has CDR1 MNHEY and CDR2 SVGAGI. V lost 2 bases, J lost 0 bases, and 10 bases lay in between. The CDR3 DNA reads TGTGCCAGCAGTTACCGACAGGCCTCTAACTATGGCTACACCTTC. This codes for CASSYRQASNYGYTF.

This chain joins TRBV28 and TRBJ1-4; D not resolved. CDR3 length: 14 amino acids. With 3 bases removed from V and 4 bases from J, the gap between germline ends came to 9 bases. Germline V gene lookup returns CDR1 MDHEN and CDR2 SYDVKM. CDR3 in DNA: TGTGCCAGCAGTTTCCCCCCCAATAATGAAAAACTGTTTTTT. This gives the protein CASSFPPNNEKLFF.

Ten or more counts support this clonotype. This rearrangement joins TRBV5-6 to TRBJ2-5; D is uncertain. V shed 1 base and J shed 4 bases, with 5 bases lying between them. CDR3 size: 12 residues. The germline gives CDR1 SGHDT, CDR2 YYEEEE. CDR3 amino acids: CASSLFTETQYF. The CDR3 coding sequence is TGTGCCAGCAGCTTGTTCACAGAGACCCAGTACTTC.

The rearrangement uses TRBV9 and TRBJ1-2; a possible D gene is TRBD1 (5 bases). Germline lookup yields CDR1 SGDLS and CDR2 YYNGEE. There are 14 residues in the CDR3. The V and J ends lost 3 bases and 4 bases respectively, with 13 bases between them. Written as DNA, the CDR3 is TGTGCCAGCAGCGCGGGGTCCACAGGCTATGGCTACACCTTC. As protein: CASSAGSTGYGYTF.

The chain has TRBV12-3 or TRBV12-4 and TRBJ2-4; 8 bases fit TRBD1. After removal of 5 bases from V and 6 bases from J, the junction contained 6 bases not matched to a gene. The CDR3 has 14 amino acids. The CDR3 is CASSTQGAVNIQYF. CDR3 coding DNA: TGTGCCAGCAGTACCCAGGGGGCGGTAAACATTCAGTACTTC.

This clonotype was recorded a few times. The V gene is TRBV9, the J gene TRBJ1-1, with D unclear. Between the trimmed V and J ends, which lost 1 base and 3 bases, there was a span of 7 bases. Germline V lookup: CDR1 SGDLS, CDR2 YYNGEE. The CDR3 covers 13 residues. In DNA, the CDR3 is TGTGCCAGCAGCGTAAACACGTACACTGAAGCTTTCTTT. It encodes CASSVNTYTEAFF.

This clonotype was seen only a few times. The rearrangement uses TRBV6-5 and TRBJ1-4, with a possible D match to TRBD1 (5 bases). The V gene's germline CDR1 is MNHEY and CDR2 SVGAGI. The CDR3 runs 14 residues. V lost 2 bases, J lost 10 bases, and 14 bases lay in between. The CDR3 here is CASSYGQEAGKLFF. The DNA for the CDR3 is TGTGCCAGCAGTTACGGACAAGAGGCTGGAAAACTGTTTTTT.

This chain uses TRBV30 with TRBJ1-6; no clear D gene. V shed 1 base and J shed 9 bases, with 19 bases lying between them. CDR1 GTSNPN and CDR2 SVGIG come from the germline V gene (reference sequence). There are 16 residues in the CDR3. In DNA form, the CDR3 reads TGTGCCTGGAGTGGGGCGGTTGGCCTTCCCGTTTCACCCCTCCACTTT. Translated, it gives CAWSGAVGLPVSPLHF.

This clonotype has just a few counts. The V gene is TRBV20-1, the J gene TRBJ2-2, with TRBD2 matching over 10 bases. V lost 5 bases to trimming and J lost 1 base; unmatched junction nucleotides: 1. The CDR3 contains 14 residues. Germline CDR1 reads DFQATT; CDR2 reads SNEGSKA (reference sequence). The CDR3 nucleotides read TGCAGTGCTTTAGCGGGGGGGAACACCGGGGAGCTGTTTTTT. Translation gives CSALAGGNTGELFF.

This clonotype occurred a few times. The chain has TRBV7-6 and TRBJ1-2; D is unresolved. The CDR3 is 13 amino acids. Between the trimmed V and J ends, which lost 4 bases and 7 bases, there was a span of 13 bases. From germline, CDR1 is SGHVS and CDR2 FNYEAQ. This CDR3 is CASSYDNLGGYTF. CDR3 sequence (DNA): TGTGCCAGCAGCTATGACAACCTAGGTGGCTACACCTTC.

This clonotype has at least ten counts. DNA of the CDR3: TGCGCCAGCAGCTTGCAGGGGGGAGATACGCAGTATTTT. Residues: CASSLQGGDTQYF. The rearrangement links TRBV5-1 to TRBJ2-3; perhaps TRBD1 as D (7 bases). This CDR3 region has 13 residues. The ends were cut back, 1 base at V and 5 bases at J, with 8 bases in the middle. The germline V gene encodes CDR1 SGHRS and CDR2 YFSETQ.

The J gene is TRBJ2-2, the V gene TRBV7-2; the D is unclear. The CDR3 is 14 residues long. Trimming shortened V by 2 bases and J by 4 bases, and 8 bases separated the two germline ends. Germline CDR1 reads SGHTA; CDR2 reads FQGNSA. DNA for the CDR3: TGTGCCAGCAGCTTAATACAAAGCACCGGGGAGCTGTTTTTT. Protein: CASSLIQSTGELFF. Complete variable domain (other parts from reference TRBV7-2 and TRBJ2-2): GAGVSQSPSNKVTEKGKDVELRCDPISGHTALYWYRQSLGQGLEFLIYFQGNSAPDKSGLPSDRFSAERTGGSVSTLTIQRTQQEDSAVYLCASSLIQSTGELFFGEGSRLTVL.

This clonotype was recorded a few times. The rearrangement links TRBV5-1 to TRBJ1-1; D gene ambiguous. Germline loops: CDR1 SGHRS, CDR2 YFSETQ. Trimming shortened V by 7 bases and J by 1 base, and 11 bases separated the two germline ends. The CDR3 has 13 amino acids. The CDR3 spells CASEDGSNTEAFF. Written as DNA, the CDR3 is TGCGCCAGCGAGGACGGCTCGAACACTGAAGCTTTCTTT.

This clonotype was counted once. The chain joins TRBV6-5 to TRBJ1-1; D call uncertain. Germline V gene lookup returns CDR1 MNHEY and CDR2 SVGAGI. CDR3 size: 13 residues. V dropped 2 bases and J dropped 8 bases, with 12 bases sitting between them. As DNA, the CDR3 is TGTGCCAGCAGTTACCGGGATCAAGGGGAAGCTTTCTTT. It yields the protein CASSYRDQGEAFF.

This sequence joins TRBV7-9 and TRBJ2-7; 10 bases are shared with TRBD1. The trim removed 1 base at V and 6 bases at J, leaving 9 bases unmatched. Germline lookup yields CDR1 SEHNR and CDR2 FQNEAQ (reference sequence). This CDR3 region has 16 residues. Here the CDR3 reads CASSLGTGTGAAEQYF. The CDR3 bases are TGTGCCAGCAGCTTAGGAACCGGGACAGGGGCGGCCGAGCAGTACTTC.

The chain links TRBV7-9 to TRBJ2-5; 8 bases agree with TRBD1. This CDR3 is 14 amino acids long. Germline V gene lookup returns CDR1 SEHNR and CDR2 FQNEAQ (reference sequence). Unmatched junction bases numbered 3, after V lost 5 bases and J lost 1 base. The CDR3 loop reads CASSPGQAQETQYF. CDR3 DNA sequence: TGTGCCAGCAGCCCGGGACAGGCCCAAGAGACCCAGTACTTC.

This clonotype was observed a handful of times. CDR3 in DNA: TGTGCCAGCGGAGGGGGCGGTTTTTACAATGAGCAGTTCTTC. The encoded protein is CASGGGGFYNEQFF. The V and J genes are TRBV7-8 and TRBJ2-1; TRBD1 might be the D (7 bases). Germline CDR1 and CDR2: SGHVS and FQNEAQ. The CDR3 loop spans 14 amino acids. The V end lost 8 bases, the J end lost 4 bases, and 15 bases lay between the germline ends.

This clonotype occurred a few times. The chain links TRBV4-2 to TRBJ2-3; D is unresolved. V lost 2 bases and J 6 bases, leaving 9 bases between the germline ends. Per the germline V gene, CDR1 is LGHNA and CDR2 is YNFKEQ. This CDR3 is 13 amino acids long. CDR3 loop: CASSQPGLDTQYF. In DNA, the CDR3 is TGTGCCAGCAGCCAACCGGGTTTGGATACGCAGTATTTT.

This clonotype has only a few counts. V usage is TRBV20-1 and J usage is TRBJ2-5, with D tentatively TRBD2 (6 bases). The V end was cut by 7 bases, the J end by 1 base, with 10 bases between. Germline assignment: CDR1 DFQATT and CDR2 SNEGSKA (reference sequence). The CDR3 spans 12 residues. CDR3 loop: CSGGAGQETQYF. CDR3 DNA sequence: TGCAGTGGTGGAGCGGGCCAAGAGACCCAGTACTTC.

This clonotype was counted a few times. V is TRBV7-9 and J is TRBJ2-5; TRBD1 agrees at 10 bases. J gave up 5 bases and V 5 bases, and 14 bases lay outside the gene matches. The CDR3 has 17 residues. From germline, CDR1 is SEHNR and CDR2 FQNEAQ (reference sequence). This CDR3 reads CASSPPPGQGIHETQYF. In DNA form, the CDR3 reads TGTGCCAGCAGCCCCCCGCCGGGACAGGGGATCCACGAGACCCAGTACTTC.

This clonotype turned up a few times. V usage is TRBV20-1 and J usage is TRBJ2-3; no definite D call. The CDR3 extends over 14 amino acids. V dropped 4 bases and J dropped 5 bases, with 16 bases sitting between them. CDR1 and CDR2 from the germline V gene are DFQATT and SNEGSKA (reference sequence). This chain's CDR3 is CSATRRVQKDTQYF. The CDR3 DNA reads as TGCAGTGCTACTCGACGGGTCCAAAAAGATACGCAGTATTTT.

This clonotype was seen many times. The chain carries TRBV6-5 and TRBJ1-2, with TRBD1 as a possible D gene (5 bases). V was clipped by 7 bases and J by 2 bases, with 11 bases between them. The CDR3 runs to 13 residues. In germline, CDR1 is MNHEY, CDR2 SVGAGI. In DNA, the CDR3 is TGTGCCAGCAAACAGGCTTCAAACTATGGCTACACCTTC. Translating gives CASKQASNYGYTF.

The chain has TRBV20-1 and TRBJ2-7; TRBD2 is a possible D gene (7 bases). Trimming shortened V by 6 bases and J by 1 base, and 16 bases separated the two germline ends. The germline CDR1 and CDR2 sequences are DFQATT and SNEGSKA (reference sequence). The CDR3 contains 14 residues. CDR3 coding DNA: TGCAGTGCCCGGCCGGGGGGCCTGTCCTACGAGCAGTACTTC. Its protein product is CSARPGGLSYEQYF.

The CDR3 region is CASSATGGAIGEKLFF. CDR3 nucleotides: TGTGCCAGCAGTGCGACAGGGGGCGCGATCGGGGAAAAACTGTTTTTT. J is TRBJ1-4 and V is TRBV7-6; 10 bases line up with TRBD1. CDR1 SGHVS and CDR2 FNYEAQ come from the germline V gene. The CDR3 has 16 amino acids. The V gene end was trimmed by 6 bases and the J gene end by 8 bases; junction bases not matched to a gene: 12.

V usage is TRBV28 and J usage is TRBJ2-7; no reliable D call. In germline, CDR1 is MDHEN, CDR2 SYDVKM. Trimming took off 3 bases at V and 0 bases at J, with 9 bases between the two ends. The CDR3 totals 14 residues. The CDR3 here is CASSLPRDSYEQYF. As DNA, the CDR3 is TGTGCCAGCAGTTTGCCTCGTGACTCCTACGAGCAGTACTTC.

There are a few counts of this clonotype. The chain uses TRBV24-1 and TRBJ2-2; 10 nucleotides line up with TRBD1. V trimming: 5 bases; J trimming: 3 bases; junction bases outside the gene matches: 8. The CDR3 has 17 residues. The germline V gene has CDR1 KGHDR and CDR2 SFDVKD. This CDR3 is CATSGPTGGRYTGELFF. In nucleotides, the CDR3 is TGTGCCACCAGTGGTCCGACAGGGGGCAGATACACCGGGGAGCTGTTTTTT.

This clonotype has at least ten counts. V is TRBV20-1 and J is TRBJ1-1; 7 bases are shared with TRBD1. Germline V lookup: CDR1 DFQATT, CDR2 SNEGSKA (reference sequence). V was pared by 4 bases and J by 8 bases, with 10 bases of the junction left unmatched. The CDR3 length is 13 residues. The CDR3 coding sequence is TGCAGTGCTACTCGACAGGGAAGGGTGGAAGCTTTCTTT. Protein product: CSATRQGRVEAFF.

CDR3 protein: CASSYVGAAGYGYTF. CDR3 bases: TGTGCCAGCAGTTACGTCGGGGCGGCGGGCTATGGCTACACCTTC. V and J are TRBV6-5 and TRBJ1-2; possible D gene TRBD1, 5 bases. Trimming shortened V by 2 bases and J by 4 bases, and 14 bases separated the two germline ends. CDR3 length equals 15 residues. Germline V gene data show CDR1 as MNHEY and CDR2 as SVGAGI.

In DNA form, the CDR3 reads TGTGCCAGCAGGAGGGACACCGGGGAGCTGTTTTTT. Encoded protein: CASRRDTGELFF. This chain joins TRBV11-2 and TRBJ2-2; TRBD2 might be the D (5 bases). Per the germline V gene, CDR1 is SGHAT and CDR2 is FQNNGV. CDR3 length: 12 amino acids. Trimming took off 6 bases at V and 3 bases at J, with 5 bases between the two ends.

There are a few counts of this clonotype. The chain employs TRBV5-4 and TRBJ2-5; D gene uncertain. Trimming left V 4 bases short and J 3 bases short, with 10 bases between. This CDR3 is built from 13 residues. Germline CDR1 SGHNT, CDR2 YYREEE (reference sequence). CDR3 sequence: CASSNPTEETQYF. CDR3 DNA: TGTGCCAGCAGCAACCCGACGGAAGAGACCCAGTACTTC.